This T cell receptor beta chain derives from a study of somatic mutations in cytotoxic T cells in rheumatoid arthritis. Looking at the study overall: T-cell populations stained with V beta antibodies were in some cases flow-sorted at nearly 100% purity, including V beta1+ cells that were sequenced for TCRB.

Measured with immunoSEQ multiplex PCR; TCRdb has only the in-frame clones, and not every one. The sample has some 29,000 clones; around 84% are singletons. Germline V gene sequence: CDR1 LNHDA, CDR2 SQIVND (reference sequence). V lost 0 bases and J lost 5; bases outside the gene matches: 6. The CDR3 has 16 residues. The chain recombines TRBV19 with TRBJ1-4; 7 nucleotides line up with TRBD1. The TCR originated in an adult with rheumatoid arthritis. Sequenced sample: CD8+ T cells sorted from blood. Here the CDR3 DNA reads TGTGCCAGTAGTATAGATCCGGGACAGAGGAATGAAAAACTGTTTTTT. This codes for CASSIDPGQRNEKLFF.